Listed here are 19 T cell receptor beta chains from one sample, sequenced in a study of T cells in Graves' hyperthyroidism and ophthalmopathy. Amplification yielded TCR beta CDR3 regions, with RNA transcripts as the source. RT-PCR in the first round (using the HTBI primer set) targeted the TCR CDR3. TCRdb used MiXCR to reprocess the multiplex PCR reads, holding one entry per CDR3 protein. In the table there are about 700,000 distinct CDR3 sequences, approximately 42% of which are singletons. Sequencing used peripheral blood or thyroid tissue (not recorded which). The receptors shown here come from an adult man with Graves' disease, either hyperthyroidism or ophthalmopathy (not recorded which).

This clonotype was seen many times. The rearrangement links TRBV2 to TRBJ1-2; D is possibly TRBD1 (6 bases). The V gene's germline CDR1 is SNHLY and CDR2 FYNNEI. CDR3 size: 12 residues. V was clipped by 2 bases and J by 8 bases, with 9 bases between them. The CDR3 region is CASSETGMGYTF. CDR3 in DNA: TGTGCCAGCAGTGAAACAGGGATGGGCTACACCTTC.

The rearrangement uses TRBV29-1 and TRBJ1-3, with 7 bases matching TRBD1. V was pared by 3 bases and J by 7 bases, with 18 bases of the junction left unmatched. This CDR3 comprises 17 residues. Germline CDR1 is SQVTM and CDR2 is ANQGSEA. CDR3 loop: CSVETYRQGRIPNTIYF. The CDR3 nucleotides read TGCAGCGTTGAGACCTACCGACAGGGAAGGATCCCGAACACCATATATTTT.

The gene calls are TRBV29-1 and TRBJ1-1; no clear D gene. Per germline, CDR1 SQVTM and CDR2 ANQGSEA. The V and J ends lost 8 bases and 5 bases respectively, with 18 bases between them. CDR3 size: 13 residues. CDR3 DNA: TGCAGCATCTTCGAGGGAGTTGAGACTGAAGCTTTCTTT. It specifies CSIFEGVETEAFF.

The rearrangement uses TRBV5-1 and TRBJ1-5, with 7 bases aligning to TRBD1. Germline CDR1 and CDR2: SGHRS and YFSETQ. The CDR3 runs to 15 residues. V dropped 4 bases and J dropped 3; count of bases not matched to a gene: 7. DNA of the CDR3: TGCGCCAGCAGCCCCACAGGGGCCGTCAATCAGCCCCAGCATTTT. It yields the protein CASSPTGAVNQPQHF.

This chain uses TRBV10-3 with TRBJ2-7; 8 bases map to TRBD2. The CDR3 length is 13 residues. Germline V CDR1 and CDR2: ENHRY, SYGVKD. CDR3 DNA: TGTGCAAGTCAAGCGGGAGTTCCCTCCGAGCAGTACTTC. This translates into CASQAGVPSEQYF.

The rearrangement links TRBV2 to TRBJ1-1, with D possibly being TRBD1 (6 bases). V lost 7 bases and J lost 6, with 18 bases in between. The CDR3 covers 14 residues. Germline V CDR1 and CDR2: SNHLY, FYNNEI. CDR3 coding DNA: TGTGCCAGCAAGGAACAGGGAGGAGCACCTGAAGCTTTCTTT. Translation gives CASKEQGGAPEAFF.

This clonotype appeared many times. V and J are TRBV19 and TRBJ1-6; D may be TRBD1 (5 bases). The CDR3 is made up of 15 amino acids. The ends were cut back, 5 bases at V and 5 bases at J, with 13 bases in the middle. Germline V gives CDR1 LNHDA, CDR2 SQIVND (reference sequence). The CDR3 bases are TGTGCCAGTAGTCCTTGGGACCGAGATAATTCACCCCTCCACTTT. This translates into CASSPWDRDNSPLHF.

The chain is built from TRBV7-6 and TRBJ1-1; 10 nucleotides align to TRBD1. Germline V gene data show CDR1 as SGHVS and CDR2 as FNYEAQ. With V trimmed by 5 bases and J by 0 bases, 6 bases remained unmatched. This CDR3 has 16 residues. CDR3 DNA sequence: TGTGCCAGCAGCCTAGGGACAGGGGTCATGAACACTGAAGCTTTCTTT. The encoded protein is CASSLGTGVMNTEAFF.

In this sample, this clonotype turned up a few times. The V call is TRBV15, the J call TRBJ1-4; D not resolved. Germline assignment: CDR1 LNHNV and CDR2 YYDKDF (reference sequence). This CDR3 has 18 residues. Deletions cut 1 base from V and 0 bases from J, with 15 bases between. The CDR3 region is CATSRVGLGFATNEKLFF. CDR3 DNA: TGTGCCACCAGCAGAGTCGGTTTGGGATTCGCAACTAATGAAAAACTGTTTTTT. Complete variable domain (other parts from reference TRBV15 and TRBJ1-4): DAMVIQNPRYQVTQFGKPVTLSCSQTLNHNVMYWYQQKSSQAPKLLFHYYDKDFNNEADTPDNFQSRRPNTSFCFLDIRSPGLGDTAMYLCATSRVGLGFATNEKLFFGSGTQLSVL.

This clonotype was seen a handful of times. The V call is TRBV20-1, the J call TRBJ1-6; the D gene is possibly TRBD1 (6 bases). The CDR3 has 16 amino acids. Germline CDR1 DFQATT, CDR2 SNEGSKA (reference sequence). V was clipped by 3 bases and J by 0 bases, with 12 bases between them. The CDR3 reads CSASRGGSSYNSPLHF. CDR3 coding DNA: TGCAGTGCTAGTAGGGGGGGAAGCTCCTATAATTCACCCCTCCACTTT.

This clonotype was seen repeatedly, ten times or more. The chain links TRBV29-1 to TRBJ1-1, with no clear D. Trimming cost V 0 bases and J 5 bases, with 16 bases left between them. CDR1 is SQVTM and CDR2 is ANQGSEA in the germline V gene. This CDR3 comprises 15 residues. CDR3 amino acids: CSVEDIKPVGTEAFF. In DNA, the CDR3 is TGCAGCGTTGAAGATATCAAACCAGTGGGGACTGAAGCTTTCTTT.

This clonotype was counted a single time. The gene calls are TRBV5-1 and TRBJ2-7, with 10 bases lining up with TRBD2. The germline CDR1 and CDR2 sequences are SGHRS and YFSETQ. J was trimmed by 7 bases and V by 5 bases; bases with no gene match: 9. This CDR3 has 14 residues. CDR3 nucleotides: TGCGCCAGCAGAACTAGCGGGGTCTCGGGTGAGCAGTACTTC. This translates into CASRTSGVSGEQYF.

The genes are TRBV7-2 and TRBJ2-7; 11 nucleotides line up with TRBD1. The V gene end was trimmed by 0 bases and the J gene end by 3 bases; junction bases not matched to a gene: 7. The germline V gene encodes CDR1 SGHTA and CDR2 FQGNSA. This CDR3 is built from 17 residues. The chain's CDR3 is CASSLASGDRGDYEQYF. The CDR3 DNA is TGTGCCAGCAGCTTAGCCTCTGGGGACAGGGGGGACTACGAGCAGTACTTC.

This clonotype came up a few times. The V call is TRBV9, the J call TRBJ1-2; perhaps TRBD1 as D (6 bases). Germline CDR1 reads SGDLS; CDR2 reads YYNGEE. The CDR3 consists of 14 residues. Trimming left V 3 bases short and J 8 bases short, with 17 bases between. The CDR3 spells CASSEGVRMSGYTF. The CDR3 nucleotides are TGTGCCAGCAGCGAGGGGGTCAGGATGTCGGGCTACACCTTC. Together with reference TRBV9 and TRBJ1-2, the CDR3 gives the full variable domain: DSGVTQTPKHLITATGQRVTLRCSPRSGDLSVYWYQQSLDQGLQFLIQYYNGEERAKGNILERFSAQQFPDLHSELNLSSLELGDSALYFCASSEGVRMSGYTFGSGTRLTVV.

This clonotype has only a few counts. This chain connects TRBV5-1 to TRBJ2-7; perhaps TRBD1 as D (6 bases). Germline loops: CDR1 SGHRS, CDR2 YFSETQ. The CDR3 consists of 16 residues. V was clipped by 1 base and J by 0 bases, with 14 bases between them. Written as DNA, the CDR3 is TGCGCCAGCAGCTTGAGCAGGGGCGCAGGCTCCTACGAGCAGTACTTC. Translation gives CASSLSRGAGSYEQYF.

This clonotype was recorded many times. CDR3 nucleotides: TGTGCCAGCAGTGAACCAGGGGCCAGGGAGCCCCAGCATTTT. The encoded protein is CASSEPGAREPQHF. This chain joins TRBV2 and TRBJ1-5, with a weak D call TRBD1 (6 bases). The CDR3 is made up of 14 amino acids. V lost 2 bases and J lost 8, with 13 bases in between. Germline V gene lookup returns CDR1 SNHLY and CDR2 FYNNEI.

The V gene is TRBV7-2, the J gene TRBJ2-5; 8 nucleotides line up with TRBD1. There are 12 residues in the CDR3. Germline V CDR1 and CDR2: SGHTA, FQGNSA. Trimming cost V 7 bases and J 5 bases; bases outside gene matches: 3. The CDR3: CASTQGAETQYF. Written as DNA, the CDR3 is TGTGCCAGCACCCAGGGGGCGGAGACCCAGTACTTC. The whole variable domain, remainder taken from reference TRBV7-2 and TRBJ2-5, is GAGVSQSPSNKVTEKGKDVELRCDPISGHTALYWYRQSLGQGLEFLIYFQGNSAPDKSGLPSDRFSAERTGGSVSTLTIQRTQQEDSAVYLCASTQGAETQYFGPGTRLLVL.

The table lists this clonotype with a few counts. The rearrangement uses TRBV7-8 and TRBJ2-7; D not resolved. There are 14 residues in the CDR3. Trimming left V 6 bases short and J 3 bases short, with 15 bases between. The germline gives CDR1 SGHVS, CDR2 FQNEAQ. The CDR3 region is CASSELDENYEQYF. The CDR3, as DNA: TGTGCCAGCAGTGAATTAGACGAAAACTACGAGCAGTACTTC.

This clonotype was seen only a few times. The gene calls are TRBV20-1 and TRBJ1-5, with 10 bases fitting TRBD1. This CDR3 is built from 15 residues. CDR1 is DFQATT and CDR2 is SNEGSKA in the germline V gene (reference sequence). Trimming took 3 bases from V and 2 from J; bases not matched to a gene: 4. In DNA, the CDR3 is TGCAGTGCTAGGACAGGGGGCGGAGGCAATCAGCCCCAGCATTTT. Protein sequence: CSARTGGGGNQPQHF.